The present T cell receptor beta chain was sequenced within a study of blood T cells in healthy people across ages. PCR was performed a second time for about 7 to 12 cycles using a sample-barcoded 5' primer and a J-beta primer mix. A single record per CDR3 protein comes from TCRdb applying MiXCR to the 5' RACE reads. The table lists under 2,000,000 distinct CDR3 sequences, roughly 52% of them singletons. Extraction yielded at least 6 micrograms of total RNA per sample. The CDR3 loop spans 15 amino acids. Unmatched junction bases numbered 7, after V lost 3 bases and J lost 6 bases. Per germline, CDR1 SGHTA and CDR2 FQGNSA. This clonotype showed up just a few times. Its target is unknown. The study's findings and limits: Possibly, changes in expanded clonotypes were confounded because donor CMV status was unknown. Leaving the PBMCs unsorted stopped any conclusive comparison of naive versus antigen-experienced cells. From one million sequenced T cells, diversity estimates were lower bounds.

The sample consisted of blood. This TCR derives from a woman aged 40 to 50 in good health. The chain combines TRBV7-2 with TRBJ1-2; 10 bases map to TRBD1. The CDR3 sequence is CASSFRQGAVDGYTF. Here the CDR3 DNA reads TGTGCCAGCAGCTTTCGACAGGGGGCTGTAGATGGCTACACCTTC.